The T cell receptor (beta chain) described here comes from a study of blood T cell repertoires in COVID-19. At the level of the study: Acute-phase and convalescent COVID-19 samples originated in the United States, Italy and Spain. T cells, B-cell-depleted T cells, or PBMCs supplied cDNA or gDNA.

Original processing notes: Counts of nucleated cells, estimated from reference gene primer amplification, were obtained. The protocol was immunoSEQ multiplex PCR, while the TCRdb copy is restricted to in-frame clones and leaves out a portion. V and J calls and clone size are as listed in that table; D and trimming were resolved from the DNA. Altogether 120,000 to 150,000 clones are present, approximately 80% being singletons, with the ten largest covering approximately 15%. Germline lookup yields CDR1 SGHAT and CDR2 FQDESV (reference sequence). There are 13 residues in the CDR3. The V end lost 5 bases, the J end lost 9 bases, and 14 bases lay between the germline ends.

Sequenced sample: peripheral blood. The receptor comes from a man between 50 and 59 years old with acute or convalescent COVID-19. This chain uses TRBV11-1 with TRBJ1-5; no reliable D call. CDR3 DNA sequence: TGTGCCAGCAGCGGAAGGGAGGGTGGGCCCCAGCATTTT. This sequence encodes CASSGREGGPQHF.